The 15 T cell receptor beta chains below all came from one sample that was sequenced in a study of post-analysis software for immune sequencing data. Overall study findings and caveats: About five TRBV segments were more frequent in patients than controls; TRBV5-6, TRBV5-1 and TRBV20-1 belonged to this group.

Unique molecular identifiers were built into the TCR beta cDNA libraries. TCRdb re-analysed the PCR reads in MiXCR, keeping a single row per CDR3 protein. The repertoire includes hundreds of thousands of distinct CDR3 sequences, roughly 40% of them detected once, and roughly 8.2% sits in the top ten. Which antigens these TCRs recognize remains unknown. Sequenced material: blood. The receptors derive from a girl between 2 and 10 years old with multiple sclerosis.

Regarding this clonotype: One junction end disagrees with the germline gene, perhaps due to a read error. V and J are TRBV11-2 and TRBJ2-7; 7 positions match TRBD1. The CDR3 extends over 14 amino acids. Germline lookup yields CDR1 SGHAT and CDR2 FQNNGV. The CDR3 is CTSSLDRASDEQYF. The DNA for the CDR3 is TGTACCAGCAGCCTAGACAGGGCGTCCGACGAGCAGTACTTC.

CDR3 DNA sequence: TGCGCCAGCAGCTCCCGGACAGGGGGCCGCCATGAGCAGTTCTTC. It codes for CASSSRTGGRHEQFF. The chain is built from TRBV5-1 and TRBJ2-1, with 11 bases aligning to TRBD1. The CDR3 contains 15 residues. The J segment lost 8 bases and the V segment lost 3 bases, leaving 7 bases of the junction unmatched. CDR1 and CDR2 (germline): SGHRS, YFSETQ. The full variable domain, with the rest looked up from reference TRBV5-1 and TRBJ2-1, is KAGVTQTPRYLIKTRGQQVTLSCSPISGHRSVSWYQQTPGQGLQFLFEYFSETQRNKGNFPGRFSGRQFSNSRSEMNVSTLELGDSALYLCASSSRTGGRHEQFFGPGTRLTVL.

This clonotype was counted between two and nine times. The chain links TRBV7-9 to TRBJ1-4; D is ambiguous. Per the germline V gene, CDR1 is SEHNR and CDR2 is FQNEAQ (reference sequence). The V and J ends lost 5 bases and 5 bases respectively, with 15 bases between them. This CDR3 has 15 residues. The CDR3 here is CASSLTPRPNEKLFF. For the CDR3, the DNA is TGTGCCAGCAGCCTTACCCCGAGGCCGAATGAAAAACTGTTTTTT. Variable domain in full (rest from reference TRBV7-9 and TRBJ1-4): DTGVSQNPRHKITKRGQNVTFRCDPISEHNRLYWYRQTLGQGPEFLTYFQNEAQLEKSRLLSDRFSAERPKGSFSTLEIQRTEQGDSAMYLCASSLTPRPNEKLFFGSGTQLSVL.

J is TRBJ2-1 and V is TRBV11-1, with TRBD2 identical over 10 bases. The CDR3 spans 18 residues. V shed 5 bases and J 6 bases; nucleotides not matched to a gene: 16. Looked up from germline, CDR1 is SGHAT and CDR2 is FQDESV (reference sequence). This CDR3 reads CASSNRTSSGGQRNEQFF. In DNA form, the CDR3 reads TGTGCCAGCAGCAACCGCACCTCTAGCGGGGGCCAACGCAATGAGCAGTTCTTC.

The V and J genes are TRBV5-6 and TRBJ1-1; D unclear. CDR1 and CDR2 from the germline V gene are SGHDT and YYEEEE. This CDR3 comprises 18 residues. V dropped 1 base and J dropped 3 bases, with 22 bases sitting between them. CDR3 in amino acids: CASSLSGTLLVSDTEAFF. For the CDR3, the DNA is TGTGCCAGCAGCTTGTCGGGCACCCTATTGGTTTCAGACACTGAAGCTTTCTTT.

This clonotype turned up a few times. The genes are TRBV6-5 and TRBJ1-1; D call uncertain. Germline V gene sequence: CDR1 MNHEY, CDR2 SVGAGI. The CDR3 extends over 13 amino acids. V dropped 4 bases and J dropped 3 bases, with 9 bases sitting between them. The CDR3 DNA sequence: TGTGCCAGCAGTTCCGGACCCTACACTGAAGCTTTCTTT. This translates into CASSSGPYTEAFF.

In its sample, this clonotype was seen many times. The V call is TRBV6-5, the J call TRBJ2-5; D is unresolved. CDR3 length equals 13 residues. Between the trimmed V and J ends, which lost 2 bases and 7 bases, there was a span of 11 bases. Per the germline V gene, CDR1 is MNHEY and CDR2 is SVGAGI. The CDR3 region is CASSYDRAVTQYF. In DNA, the CDR3 is TGTGCCAGCAGTTACGATCGGGCGGTGACCCAGTACTTC.

This clonotype was detected a few times. The rearrangement joins TRBV15 to TRBJ2-7; possibly TRBD2 for D (5 bases). Germline CDR1 reads LNHNV; CDR2 reads YYDKDF (reference sequence). Trimming took 1 base from V and 1 from J, leaving 11 bases between them. The CDR3 has 15 amino acids. The CDR3 DNA sequence: TGTGCCACCAGCAGAGGGTTTGGGAGTTCCTACGAGCAGTACTTC. It specifies CATSRGFGSSYEQYF.

The chain links TRBV2 to TRBJ1-2; D is uncertain. CDR1 SNHLY and CDR2 FYNNEI come from the germline V gene. The length of the CDR3 is 14 residues. V was trimmed by 9 bases and J by 4 bases, leaving 18 bases between them. CDR3 in DNA: TGTGCCAGAGAAGGACGGATCTTGGGCTATGGCTACACCTTC. This gives the protein CAREGRILGYGYTF.

The CDR3 DNA follows: TGTGCCAGCAGCGTAAGCCTCGACAGTTATGGCTACACCTTC. Translation: CASSVSLDSYGYTF. The chain employs TRBV9 and TRBJ1-2, with TRBD1 as a possible D gene (5 bases). V dropped 1 base and J dropped 5 bases, with 12 bases sitting between them. Per the germline V gene, CDR1 is SGDLS and CDR2 is YYNGEE. The CDR3 has 14 amino acids.

The rearrangement uses TRBV28 and TRBJ2-3, with a tentative D call TRBD1 (6 bases). V was pared by 2 bases and J by 4 bases, with 13 bases between. This CDR3 has 15 amino acids. The germline V gene encodes CDR1 MDHEN and CDR2 SYDVKM. CDR3 residues: CASSLRIGGADTQYF. The CDR3 bases are TGTGCCAGCAGTTTAAGGATAGGGGGTGCAGATACGCAGTATTTT.

V usage is TRBV27 and J usage is TRBJ2-2; D gene uncertain. Germline V gene data show CDR1 as MNHEY and CDR2 as SMNVEV (reference sequence). The CDR3 extends over 12 amino acids. The V end lost 5 bases, the J end lost 5 bases, and 6 bases lay between the germline ends. The CDR3 loop reads CASSITTGELFF. The DNA for the CDR3 is TGTGCCAGCAGTATTACGACCGGGGAGCTGTTTTTT.

This clonotype has a handful of counts. This chain uses TRBV11-2 with TRBJ2-4; tentative D call: TRBD2 (6 bases). CDR1 and CDR2 (germline): SGHAT, FQNNGV. Trimming removed 6 bases from V and 7 bases from J, with 13 bases in between. The CDR3 length is 13 residues. CDR3 bases: TGTGCCAGCAGATCCTTAGCGGATAACATTCAGTACTTC. It encodes CASRSLADNIQYF.

V is TRBV20-1 and J is TRBJ1-2, with a tentative D call TRBD1 (5 bases). The CDR3 totals 13 residues. The V gene lost 4 bases and the J gene lost 2 bases, with 11 bases spanning the gap. The germline V gene encodes CDR1 DFQATT and CDR2 SNEGSKA (reference sequence). DNA of the CDR3: TGCAGTGCTAAGGGACCAGCAAACTATGGCTACACCTTC. It yields the protein CSAKGPANYGYTF.

This chain links TRBV5-1 with TRBJ2-1; possible D gene TRBD2, 5 bases. The CDR3 runs 15 residues. The germline gives CDR1 SGHRS, CDR2 YFSETQ. V was clipped by 0 bases and J by 13 bases, with 20 bases between them. CDR3 in DNA: TGCGCCAGCAGCTTGGATGGGAGCGTGGGAGAGACCCAGTTCTTC. This translates into CASSLDGSVGETQFF.